This is a list of T cell receptor beta chains from one sample in a study of blood T cell repertoires in COVID-19. Assay: immunoSEQ multiplex PCR; the TCRdb copy retains only in-frame clones and omits some. The sample carries under 40,000 clones, 87% recorded once. Sequenced: peripheral blood. These receptors were obtained from a man aged 45-65 years with active or convalescent COVID-19. CDR3s include the opening cysteine and the closing phenylalanine or tryptophan. A D gene is named only where the DNA matches it firmly. Not all rows give a size; the values are once, few, many and, for expanded clones, a class.

clone_size	v_call	d_call	j_call	cdr3_nt	cdr3_aa
NA	TRBV9	NA	TRBJ1-4	TGTGCCAGCAGCGTAGCGGGAGGGGCTACTAATGAAAAACTGTTTTTT	CASSVAGGATNEKLFF
few	TRBV7-3	NA	TRBJ2-3	TGTGCCAGCAGCCAGGGGCAGGGAGGCACAGATACGCAGTATTTT	CASSQGQGGTDTQYF
NA	TRBV5-1	TRBD2	TRBJ2-2	TGCGCCAGCAGCTTGGCCGGAAGGGCGGGGGGCGCCCCCGGGGAGCTGTTTTTT	CASSLAGRAGGAPGELFF
NA	TRBV9	NA	TRBJ1-2	TGTGCCAGCAGCGGCGGCCTACTCTTAGCTAACTATGGCTACACCTTC	CASSGGLLLANYGYTF
NA	TRBV29-1	TRBD1	TRBJ2-5	TGCAGCGTTAAGCCGGTGGGACAGGCCTCATGGGGGGAGACCCAGTACTTC	CSVKPVGQASWGETQYF
NA	TRBV5-1	NA	TRBJ1-1	TGCGCCAGCAGCCGCGATCCGACAGTGCCTGAAGCTTTCTTT	CASSRDPTVPEAFF
NA	TRBV7-9	TRBD1	TRBJ2-3	TGTGCCAGCAGCTTAGATTCGGGACAGACAGATACGCAGTATTTT	CASSLDSGQTDTQYF
once	TRBV9	TRBD2	TRBJ2-1	TGTGCCAGCAGCGCCCAGGGACTAGCGGGGGGGAGCTCCTACAATGAGCAGTTCTTC	CASSAQGLAGGSSYNEQFF
NA	TRBV6-6	NA	TRBJ2-5	TGTGCCAGCAGTTACAGCGGCCACCAAGAGACCCAGTACTTC	CASSYSGHQETQYF
NA	TRBV7-2	TRBD2	TRBJ2-3	TGTGCCAGCAGCCCCCGGACTAGCGGGGGGTACACAGATACGCAGTATTTT	CASSPRTSGGYTDTQYF
NA	TRBV27	NA	TRBJ1-1	TGTGCCAGCAGTTTAAGGGAGAAAGGCACTGAAGCTTTCTTT	CASSLREKGTEAFF
few	TRBV5-4	NA	TRBJ2-5	TGTGCCAGCAGCCCCCGCGCGGGATTAGAAGAGACCCAGTACTTC	CASSPRAGLEETQYF
NA	TRBV5-1	NA	TRBJ2-7	TGCGCCAGCAGCTTGCCCACGAGCTCCTACGAGCAGTACTTC	CASSLPTSSYEQYF
NA	TRBV28	TRBD1	TRBJ2-1	TGTGCCAGCCTTGCTGGGACAGGGAATTACAATGAGCAGTTCTTC	CASLAGTGNYNEQFF
few	TRBV2	NA	TRBJ1-1	TGTGCCAGCAGTGAACCGGGCAGGGGAGGGGATACTGAAGCTTTCTTT	CASSEPGRGGDTEAFF
NA	TRBV18	TRBD1	TRBJ1-1	TGTGCCAGCTCACCACCGGGACAGAGGATTATGAACACTGAAGCTTTCTTT	CASSPPGQRIMNTEAFF